This T cell receptor (beta chain) stems from a study of CD8 T cells in ankylosing spondylitis. Turning to this clonotype: The antigen is not known.

V gave up 10 bases and J gave up 3 bases, with 15 bases separating them. CDR1 and CDR2 (germline): ENHRY, SYGVKD. This CDR3 contains 13 residues. By quantitative 5'-RACE with molecular barcodes, the TCR beta libraries were made. One entry per CDR3 protein, called by TCRdb with MiXCR from the 5' RACE reads. The table has some 270,000 distinct CDR3 sequences, roughly 32% seen once. General observations from the study: There was a TCR beta motif, made of eight highly homologous variants, that appeared characteristic of ankylosing spondylitis blood.

The chain joins TRBV10-3 to TRBJ1-1, with D possibly matching TRBD1 (5 bases). What was sequenced was blood, either unsorted or a sorted T cell fraction (not recorded which). The receptor was isolated from a male donor with ankylosing spondylitis or in good health (not recorded which). The CDR3 sequence: CARRRGMDTEAFF. CDR3 in DNA: TGTGCCAGGCGTAGGGGAATGGACACTGAAGCTTTCTTT.